This T cell receptor beta chain appears in the sequencing data of a study of a mutant IDH1 vaccine in newly diagnosed glioma. At the level of the study: Before enrollment, the patients had been treated with radiotherapy alone, temozolomide alone, or both together. Most of them had received both.

From germline, CDR1 is MNHEY and CDR2 SMNVEV (reference sequence). This CDR3 is built from 17 residues. The ends lost 8 bases at V and 5 bases at J; junction bases unmatched: 17. The time point: week 35, safety follow-up. Mutant IDH1 20-mer peptide, at 300 ug, made up each vaccine dose, with topical imiquimod. Generated by immunoSEQ multiplex PCR, the TCRdb table keeps only in-frame clones and is missing some. The sample records 60,000 to 65,000 clones, roughly 84% being singletons. With respect to this clone: The antigen is not known.

Study-wide points: Pseudoprogression appeared independent of alterations in top peripheral clonotypes.

Source: PBMCs, taken from a glioma patient whose treatment included an IDH1 peptide vaccine. The chain links TRBV27 to TRBJ2-4; 8 bases fit TRBD1. This receptor was taken from a man aged 30-40 years with glioma. Written as DNA, the CDR3 is TGTGCCAGCGCCCCCCGGGGAGCAGGGGGCCTTGAAAACATTCAGTACTTC. Its translation is CASAPRGAGGLENIQYF.